The clone carrying this TCR beta chain was observed once. The target antigen is unknown. This entry is derived from a study of T cell responses to AZD1222 COVID-19 vaccine. Study-level results: Seropositive status at baseline applied to only a handful of AZD1222 recipients. Clonal diversity may have been underestimated in mostly white British donors.

Profiling relied on immunoSEQ multiplex PCR, and the TCRdb table lists in-frame clones only, not all of them. The sample lists about 150,000 clones; approximately 92% were seen once. Trimming removed 3 bases from V and 8 bases from J; junction bases left unmatched: 10. The CDR3 is made up of 15 amino acids. Germline CDR1 is LGHDT and CDR2 is YNNKEL (reference sequence). Sequenced here: peripheral blood, sampled 28 days after the second AZD1222 dose. The origin of this receptor is an adult who received the AZD1222 COVID-19 vaccine. V and J are TRBV3-1 (or the pseudogene TRBV3-2) and TRBJ2-1; TRBD2 aligns across 7 bases. CDR3 coding DNA: TGTGCCAGCAGCCAGATTGGCGGGAGAACGGATGAGCAGTTCTTC. Its translation: CASSQIGGRTDEQFF.